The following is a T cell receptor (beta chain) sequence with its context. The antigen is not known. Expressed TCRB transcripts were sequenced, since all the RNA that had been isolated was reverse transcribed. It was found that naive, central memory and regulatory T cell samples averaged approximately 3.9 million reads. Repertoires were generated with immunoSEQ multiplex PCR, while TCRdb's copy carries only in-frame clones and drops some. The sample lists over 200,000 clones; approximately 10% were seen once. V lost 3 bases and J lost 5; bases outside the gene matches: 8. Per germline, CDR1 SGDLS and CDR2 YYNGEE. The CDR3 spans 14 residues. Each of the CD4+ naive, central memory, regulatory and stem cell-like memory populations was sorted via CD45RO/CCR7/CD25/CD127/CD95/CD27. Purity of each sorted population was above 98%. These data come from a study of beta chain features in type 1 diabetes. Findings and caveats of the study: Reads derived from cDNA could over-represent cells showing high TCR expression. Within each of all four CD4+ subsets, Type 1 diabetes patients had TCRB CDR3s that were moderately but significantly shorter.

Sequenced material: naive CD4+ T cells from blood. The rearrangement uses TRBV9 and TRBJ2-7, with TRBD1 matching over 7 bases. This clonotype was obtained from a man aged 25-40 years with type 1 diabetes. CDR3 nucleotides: TGTGCCAGCAGCGCCAGACAGGGTCCCAACGAGCAGTACTTC. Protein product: CASSARQGPNEQYF.